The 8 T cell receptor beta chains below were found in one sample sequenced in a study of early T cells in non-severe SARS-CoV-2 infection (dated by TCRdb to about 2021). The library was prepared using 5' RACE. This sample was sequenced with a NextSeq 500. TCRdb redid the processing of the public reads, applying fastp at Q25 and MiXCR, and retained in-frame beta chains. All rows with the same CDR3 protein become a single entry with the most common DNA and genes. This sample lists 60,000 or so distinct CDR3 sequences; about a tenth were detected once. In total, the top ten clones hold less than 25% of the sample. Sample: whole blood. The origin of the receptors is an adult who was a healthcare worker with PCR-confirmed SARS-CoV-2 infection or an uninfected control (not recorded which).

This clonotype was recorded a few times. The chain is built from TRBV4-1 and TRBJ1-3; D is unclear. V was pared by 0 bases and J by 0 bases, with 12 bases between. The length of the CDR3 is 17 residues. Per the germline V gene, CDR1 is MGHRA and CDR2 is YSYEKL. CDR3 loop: CASSQEPSGSSGNTIYF. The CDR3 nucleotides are TGCGCCAGCAGCCAAGAGCCGTCGGGGAGCTCTGGAAACACCATATATTTT.

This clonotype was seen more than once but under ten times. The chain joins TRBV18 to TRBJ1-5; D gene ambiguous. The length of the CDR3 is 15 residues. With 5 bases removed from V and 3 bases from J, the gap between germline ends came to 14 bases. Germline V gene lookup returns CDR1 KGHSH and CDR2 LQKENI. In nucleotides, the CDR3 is TGTGCCAGCTCAGCCGCGGGTTCTCTCAATCAGCCCCAGCATTTT. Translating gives CASSAAGSLNQPQHF.

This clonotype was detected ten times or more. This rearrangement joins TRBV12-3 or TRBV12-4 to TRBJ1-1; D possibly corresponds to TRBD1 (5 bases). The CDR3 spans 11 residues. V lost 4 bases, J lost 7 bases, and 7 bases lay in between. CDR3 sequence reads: CASSSGGEAFF. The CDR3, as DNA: TGTGCCAGCAGTTCGGGGGGTGAAGCTTTCTTT.

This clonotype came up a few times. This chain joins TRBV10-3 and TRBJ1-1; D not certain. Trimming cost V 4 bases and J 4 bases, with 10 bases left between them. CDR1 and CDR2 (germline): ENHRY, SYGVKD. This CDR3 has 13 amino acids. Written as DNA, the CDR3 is TGTGCCATCAGTGGAGCAGGCCCCACTGAAGCTTTCTTT. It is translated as CAISGAGPTEAFF.

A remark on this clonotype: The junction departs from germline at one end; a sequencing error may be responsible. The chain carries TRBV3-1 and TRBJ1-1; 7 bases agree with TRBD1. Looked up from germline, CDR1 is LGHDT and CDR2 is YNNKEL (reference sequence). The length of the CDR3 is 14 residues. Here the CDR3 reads CASSQITGVTEVFF. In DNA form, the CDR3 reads TGTGCCAGCAGCCAAATAACAGGGGTAACTGAAGTTTTCTTT.

CDR3 in amino acids: CASSLPANGYTF. As DNA, the CDR3 is TGCGCCAGCAGCTTACCCGCCAATGGCTACACCTTC. The V and J genes are TRBV5-1 and TRBJ1-2; D not resolved. Germline loops: CDR1 SGHRS, CDR2 YFSETQ. Trimming pared 2 bases from V and 6 bases from J, leaving 8 bases between. The CDR3 extends over 12 amino acids.

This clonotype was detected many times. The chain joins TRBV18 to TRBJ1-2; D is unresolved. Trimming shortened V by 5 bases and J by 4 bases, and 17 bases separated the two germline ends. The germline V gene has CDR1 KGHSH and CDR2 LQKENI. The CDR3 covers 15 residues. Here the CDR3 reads CASSAMGDLLYGYTF. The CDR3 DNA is TGTGCCAGCTCAGCTATGGGCGACCTCCTCTATGGCTACACCTTC.

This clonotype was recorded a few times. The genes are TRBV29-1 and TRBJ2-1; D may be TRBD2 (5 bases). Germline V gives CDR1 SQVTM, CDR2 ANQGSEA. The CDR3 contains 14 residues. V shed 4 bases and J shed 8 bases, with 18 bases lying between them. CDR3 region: CSVAFRGVVHEQFF. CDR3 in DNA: TGCAGCGTTGCGTTCCGGGGAGTAGTCCATGAGCAGTTCTTC.